This TCR beta chain was sequenced for a study of vaccination effects on CD4 cells after COVID-19. Study observations and caveats: Healthy vaccinees had only 1 of 255 vaccine-induced clones cross-react with common cold coronaviruses. Convalescent patients numbered few in the study; early post-infection timepoints were missing entirely.

The germline gives CDR1 LGHDT, CDR2 YNNKEL (reference sequence). With V trimmed by 1 base and J by 5 bases, 13 bases remained unmatched. The CDR3 consists of 18 residues. Ahead of sequencing, the ViraFEST assay grew antigen-specific CD4+ T cells using viral peptide pools. Following culture for about ten days, CD4+ T cells were isolated. Nobody among the vaccine recipients had prior SARS-CoV-2 infection (nucleocapsid antibodies were negative). Roughly 2 million PBMC per well were cultured with approximately 9 IU/ml IL-2 and approximately 9.1 ug/ml peptides. Cultures had half their medium replaced with IL-2 medium on days 3 and 7. Profiling relied on immunoSEQ multiplex PCR, and the TCRdb table lists in-frame clones only, not all of them. The sample holds 20,000 to 30,000 clones; around two thirds are singletons and the top ten take 9.5% to 15%. To note about this clone: What it binds is not known.

V is TRBV3-1 (or the pseudogene TRBV3-2) and J is TRBJ2-7; 11 nucleotides line up with TRBD2. The TCR originated in a human donor who received a COVID-19 vaccine. The material was CD4+ T cells from PBMCs cultured with HCoV-OC43 spike peptides, obtained before COVID-19 vaccination. Subset specified: HCoV-OC43 spike overlapping peptide pool stimulation. This chain's CDR3 is CASSQGSRGASGRHEQYF. The CDR3, as DNA: TGTGCCAGCAGCCAAGGATCTCGAGGGGCTAGCGGGAGGCACGAGCAGTACTTC.